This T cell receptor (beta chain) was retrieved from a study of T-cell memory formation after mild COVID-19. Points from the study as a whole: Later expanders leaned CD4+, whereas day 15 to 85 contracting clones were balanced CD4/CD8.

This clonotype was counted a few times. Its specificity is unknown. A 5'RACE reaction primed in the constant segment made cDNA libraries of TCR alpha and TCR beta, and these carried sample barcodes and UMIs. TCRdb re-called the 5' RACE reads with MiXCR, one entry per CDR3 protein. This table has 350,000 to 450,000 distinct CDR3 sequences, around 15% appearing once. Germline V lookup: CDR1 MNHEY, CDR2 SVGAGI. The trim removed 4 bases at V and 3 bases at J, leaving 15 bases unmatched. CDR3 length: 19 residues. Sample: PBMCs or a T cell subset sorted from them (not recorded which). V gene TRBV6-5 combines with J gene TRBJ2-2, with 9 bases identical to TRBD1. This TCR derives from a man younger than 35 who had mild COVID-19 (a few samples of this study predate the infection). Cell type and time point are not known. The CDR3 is CASSWYGGMGTGHTGELFF. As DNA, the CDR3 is TGTGCCAGCAGTTGGTACGGTGGGATGGGGACAGGGCACACCGGGGAGCTGTTTTTT.